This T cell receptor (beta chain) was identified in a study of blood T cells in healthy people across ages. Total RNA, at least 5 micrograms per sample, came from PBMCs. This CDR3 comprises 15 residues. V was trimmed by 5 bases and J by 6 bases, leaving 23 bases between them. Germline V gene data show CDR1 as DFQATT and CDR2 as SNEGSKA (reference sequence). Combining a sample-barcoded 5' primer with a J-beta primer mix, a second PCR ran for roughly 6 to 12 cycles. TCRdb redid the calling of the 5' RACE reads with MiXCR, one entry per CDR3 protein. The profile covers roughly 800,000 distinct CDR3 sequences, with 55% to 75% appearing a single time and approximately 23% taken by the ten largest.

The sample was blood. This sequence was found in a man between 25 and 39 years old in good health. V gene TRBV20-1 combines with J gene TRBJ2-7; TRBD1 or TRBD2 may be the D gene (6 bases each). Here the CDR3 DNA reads TGCAGTGCTGTAGACAGGATCGGGGGTATTGGCGAGCAGTACTTC. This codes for CSAVDRIGGIGEQYF.